The next 15 T cell receptor beta chains were all read from a single sample in a study of T cells after yellow fever vaccination. From the 5' RACE reads, TCRdb called clonotypes with MiXCR, one entry per CDR3 protein. Found here are about 260,000 distinct CDR3 sequences, over 10% of them singletons; the top ten hold around 0.49%. This material consisted of CD4+ T cells sorted from PBMCs, taken 45 days after the yellow fever booster vaccination. These receptor sequences come from a man aged 30 to 39 who received the YFV17D yellow fever vaccine.

A few counts support this clonotype. The chain carries TRBV20-1 and TRBJ2-7; unclear D gene. Germline V gene lookup returns CDR1 DFQATT and CDR2 SNEGSKA (reference sequence). The CDR3 loop spans 13 amino acids. The V and J ends lost 0 bases and 6 bases respectively, with 12 bases between them. CDR3 loop: CSARETLGSEQYF. In DNA, the CDR3 is TGCAGTGCTAGAGAAACGCTGGGCTCCGAGCAGTACTTC.

This clonotype was seen a few times. The chain carries TRBV7-2 and TRBJ2-3; D call uncertain. This CDR3 is built from 15 residues. CDR1 and CDR2 (germline): SGHTA, FQGNSA. Trimming stripped 5 bases from V and 4 bases from J, with 16 bases between. The DNA for the CDR3 is TGTGCCAGCAGCCTTTCGGCGGTAGGTCCAGATACGCAGTATTTT. This translates into CASSLSAVGPDTQYF. Full variable domain (remainder filled in from reference TRBV7-2 and TRBJ2-3): GAGVSQSPSNKVTEKGKDVELRCDPISGHTALYWYRQSLGQGLEFLIYFQGNSAPDKSGLPSDRFSAERTGGSVSTLTIQRTQQEDSAVYLCASSLSAVGPDTQYFGPGTRLTVL.

This clonotype was counted between two and nine times. The chain employs TRBV30 and TRBJ1-5; 7 bases are a match to TRBD1. The V gene's germline CDR1 is GTSNPN and CDR2 SVGIG (reference sequence). Trimming at V came to 1 base and at J to 6 bases, leaving 3 bases not matched to a gene. The CDR3 totals 13 residues. This chain's CDR3 is CAWSGQGSQPQHF. In DNA, the CDR3 is TGTGCCTGGAGTGGACAGGGAAGTCAGCCCCAGCATTTT.

This clonotype showed up just a few times. The rearrangement links TRBV29-1 to TRBJ2-2; TRBD2 matches at 7 bases. The germline V gene has CDR1 SQVTM and CDR2 ANQGSEA. CDR3 length: 15 residues. V trimming: 7 bases; J trimming: 4 bases; junction bases outside the gene matches: 12. The DNA for the CDR3 is TGCAGCGCAATGGCGGGACTACACACCACCGGGGAGCTGTTTTTT. Protein product: CSAMAGLHTTGELFF.

The sample holds a few counts of this clonotype. The gene calls are TRBV18 and TRBJ2-1; TRBD2 might be the D (6 bases). Trimming cost V 2 bases and J 1 base, with 12 bases left between them. The CDR3 contains 16 residues. Looked up from germline, CDR1 is KGHSH and CDR2 is LQKENI. Here the CDR3 DNA reads TGTGCCAGCTCACCAGTCCAAGGAGGGTCCTACAATGAGCAGTTCTTC. Translated, it gives CASSPVQGGSYNEQFF. Full variable domain (outside the CDR3, taken from reference TRBV18 and TRBJ2-1): NAGVMQNPRHLVRRRGQEARLRCSPMKGHSHVYWYRQLPEEGLKFMVYLQKENIIDESGMPKERFSAEFPKEGPSILRIQQVVRGDSAAYFCASSPVQGGSYNEQFFGPGTRLTVL.

The chain uses TRBV29-1 and TRBJ2-4; D unclear. The ends were cut back, 4 bases at V and 5 bases at J, with 9 bases in the middle. CDR1 and CDR2 from the germline V gene are SQVTM and ANQGSEA. This CDR3 contains 12 residues. The CDR3 reads CSVGETENIQYF. CDR3 nucleotides: TGCAGCGTTGGCGAGACCGAAAACATTCAGTACTTC.

The J gene is TRBJ2-4, the V gene TRBV20-1; 8 bases map to TRBD1. V lost 0 bases, J lost 6 bases, and 4 bases stayed unmatched. The length of the CDR3 is 14 residues. The V gene's germline CDR1 is DFQATT and CDR2 SNEGSKA (reference sequence). The CDR3 nucleotides read TGCAGTGCTAGAGAAGCAGGGGGCGTAAACATTCAGTACTTC. It encodes CSAREAGGVNIQYF.

For the CDR3, the DNA is TGTGCCAGCTGCCCGATGGGGGCCTGGAACGAGCAGTACTTC. It is translated as CASCPMGAWNEQYF. The chain has TRBV7-2 and TRBJ2-7; possible D gene TRBD1, 6 bases. The CDR3 sequence is 14 residues long. V shed 8 bases and J shed 5 bases, with 19 bases lying between them. The germline gives CDR1 SGHTA, CDR2 FQGNSA.

V is TRBV5-1 and J is TRBJ2-1; 11 bases map to TRBD1. CDR3 size: 17 residues. The V segment lost 5 bases and the J segment 4 bases; nucleotides outside the gene matches: 11. CDR1 SGHRS and CDR2 YFSETQ come from the germline V gene. In DNA form, the CDR3 reads TGCGCCAGCAGATTTTTAACCGGGACAGGGGGTTACAATGAGCAGTTCTTC. Translation gives CASRFLTGTGGYNEQFF. The full variable domain, in which reference TRBV5-1 and TRBJ2-1 provide the parts outside the CDR3, is KAGVTQTPRYLIKTRGQQVTLSCSPISGHRSVSWYQQTPGQGLQFLFEYFSETQRNKGNFPGRFSGRQFSNSRSEMNVSTLELGDSALYLCASRFLTGTGGYNEQFFGPGTRLTVL.

This clonotype was observed many times. The chain recombines TRBV10-3 with TRBJ2-3, with D possibly being TRBD2 (6 bases). Germline V gene lookup returns CDR1 ENHRY and CDR2 SYGVKD. Trimming cost V 4 bases and J 1 base, with 12 bases left between them. The CDR3 runs to 15 residues. The CDR3 region is CAISGSSVGTDTQYF. CDR3 DNA: TGTGCCATCAGTGGCTCTAGCGTCGGCACAGATACGCAGTATTTT.

This chain links TRBV24-1 with TRBJ2-2; TRBD1 agrees at 9 bases. Germline V CDR1 and CDR2: KGHDR, SFDVKD. J lost 7 bases, V lost 7 bases, and 9 bases had no gene match. The CDR3 is 15 amino acids. The CDR3 sequence: CATSPGTGNFGELFF. The CDR3, as DNA: TGTGCCACCAGCCCCGGGACAGGGAACTTCGGGGAGCTGTTTTTT.

The chain combines TRBV12-3 or TRBV12-4 with TRBJ2-5, with a tentative D call TRBD1 (6 bases). The length of the CDR3 is 13 residues. Deletions cut 6 bases from V and 2 bases from J, with 10 bases between. The CDR3 here is CASRTDSQETQYF. CDR3 in DNA: TGTGCCAGCAGAACGGACAGTCAAGAGACCCAGTACTTC.

This clonotype appeared a few times. V is TRBV7-2 and J is TRBJ2-7, with 8 bases that match TRBD2. In germline, CDR1 is SGHTA, CDR2 FQGNSA. The CDR3 length is 14 residues. The V gene end was trimmed by 2 bases and the J gene end by 4 bases; junction bases not matched to a gene: 4. CDR3 nucleotide sequence: TGTGCCAGCAGCTTACCGGGAGGGCAGTACGAGCAGTACTTC. As protein: CASSLPGGQYEQYF.

The chain combines TRBV4-3 with TRBJ2-3; D is undetermined. Germline CDR1 is LGHNA and CDR2 is YSLEER. V lost 5 bases to trimming and J lost 1 base, with 10 bases between them. CDR3 size: 14 residues. CDR3 nucleotides: TGCGCCAGCAGCTCCCTCGATGGCACAGATACGCAGTATTTT. Its protein is CASSSLDGTDTQYF.

This clonotype has just a few counts. This sequence joins TRBV4-3 and TRBJ2-1; a possible D gene is TRBD1 (6 bases). The CDR3 has 16 amino acids. The germline gives CDR1 LGHNA, CDR2 YSLEER. Trimming took off 0 bases at V and 2 bases at J, with 11 bases between the two ends. The CDR3 region is CASSQELRGPYNEQFF. In DNA, the CDR3 is TGCGCCAGCAGCCAAGAGCTCAGGGGACCCTACAATGAGCAGTTCTTC.